Below, 22 T cell receptor beta chains from the same sample are listed, as sequenced in a study of blood T cell repertoires in COVID-19 (dated by TCRdb to the early 2020s). The receptor library was made with the immunoSEQ multiplex PCR assay. In TCRdb, the immuneACCESS table is reduced to in-frame sequences with V and J assigned. These tables do not hold every clone; where another copy was compared, an unresolved V gene accounts for under half, and the others remain unexplained. This sample holds about 74,000 clones; just under 85% were observed only once. Over 30% of the sample goes to the ten largest clones. The specimen was peripheral blood. These receptors came from a man in his 70s with acute or convalescent COVID-19.

V is TRBV7-3 and J is TRBJ2-3; 7 bases line up with TRBD1. CDR1 is SGHTA, CDR2 FQGTGA, per germline. V shed 2 bases and J 1 base; nucleotides not matched to a gene: 3. There are 15 residues in the CDR3. CDR3 sequence (DNA): TGTGCCAGCAGCTTAGGGACAGTGGGCACAGATACGCAGTATTTT. This translates into CASSLGTVGTDTQYF.

This clone was seen only once. An end of the junction does not agree with germline; a read error may underlie this. The J gene is TRBJ2-3, the V gene TRBV10-3; D is undetermined. The CDR3 contains 12 residues. Germline V gene sequence: CDR1 ENHRY, CDR2 SYGVKD. Here the CDR3 reads CAISDGTDAQYF. The DNA of the CDR3 is TGTGCCATCAGTGATGGTACAGATGCGCAGTATTTT.

The rearrangement uses TRBV7-8 and TRBJ2-1, with a weak D call TRBD1 (5 bases). V lost 1 base and J 0 bases, leaving 7 bases between the germline ends. CDR1 and CDR2 (germline): SGHVS, FQNEAQ. The CDR3 runs 15 residues. The CDR3 DNA sequence: TGTGCCAGCAGCTTAGTAACAGGCTCCTACAATGAGCAGTTCTTC. It is translated as CASSLVTGSYNEQFF. The full variable domain, its missing parts supplied by reference TRBV7-8 and TRBJ2-1, is GAGVSQSPRYKVAKRGQDVALRCDPISGHVSLFWYQQALGQGPEFLTYFQNEAQLDKSGLPSDRFFAERPEGSVSTLKIQRTQQEDSAVYLCASSLVTGSYNEQFFGPGTRLTVL.

This clone was found once. The J gene is TRBJ1-1, the V gene TRBV2, with D unclear. V was pared by 6 bases and J by 7 bases, with 6 bases between. The germline CDR1 and CDR2 sequences are SNHLY and FYNNEI. The CDR3 runs 10 residues. The CDR3 reads CASRGVEAFF. The CDR3 DNA reads as TGTGCCAGCAGGGGCGTTGAAGCTTTCTTT.

The J gene is TRBJ2-5, the V gene TRBV15; 7 nucleotides match TRBD1. Germline V gene lookup returns CDR1 LNHNV and CDR2 YYDKDF (reference sequence). The CDR3 covers 14 residues. J lost 5 bases, V lost 3 bases, and 6 bases had no gene match. The CDR3 DNA sequence: TGTGCCACCAGCAGTAACAGGGGATACGAGACCCAGTACTTC. This codes for CATSSNRGYETQYF.

The chain couples TRBV25-1 to TRBJ2-5; 7 bases map to TRBD1. With V trimmed by 3 bases and J by 0 bases, 4 bases remained unmatched. CDR1 MGHDK and CDR2 SYGVNS come from the germline V gene. The CDR3 length is 15 residues. The CDR3 DNA is TGTGCCAGCAGTGAGGGACAGACATACCAAGAGACCCAGTACTTC. Translation: CASSEGQTYQETQYF.

In this sample, this clone turned up once. This rearrangement joins TRBV5-1 to TRBJ2-5, with 7 positions matching TRBD2. CDR3 size: 14 residues. Germline V lookup: CDR1 SGHRS, CDR2 YFSETQ. Trimming cost V 4 bases and J 5 bases; bases outside gene matches: 8. CDR3 in amino acids: CASSPISGDETQYF. The DNA for the CDR3 is TGCGCCAGCAGCCCGATAAGCGGGGACGAGACCCAGTACTTC. Full variable domain (outside the CDR3, taken from reference TRBV5-1 and TRBJ2-5): KAGVTQTPRYLIKTRGQQVTLSCSPISGHRSVSWYQQTPGQGLQFLFEYFSETQRNKGNFPGRFSGRQFSNSRSEMNVSTLELGDSALYLCASSPISGDETQYFGPGTRLLVL.

The chain uses TRBV7-8 and TRBJ2-7, with D uncertain. Germline V gene lookup returns CDR1 SGHVS and CDR2 FQNEAQ. V dropped 1 base and J dropped 3 bases, with 10 bases sitting between them. This CDR3 is built from 14 residues. The CDR3 region has the DNA TGTGCCAGCAGCTTAGGGCTTAGCAACTACGAGCAGTACTTC. Encoded protein: CASSLGLSNYEQYF.

This sequence joins TRBV6-5 and TRBJ1-4, with 9 bases fitting TRBD1. CDR1 is MNHEY, CDR2 SVGAGI, per germline. V shed 2 bases and J 8 bases; nucleotides not matched to a gene: 6. This CDR3 comprises 15 residues. The CDR3 loop reads CASSYQTGGWEKLFF. CDR3 bases: TGTGCCAGCAGTTACCAGACAGGGGGTTGGGAAAAACTGTTTTTT.

The CDR3 region is CASSATSGSLSDTQYF. The CDR3 region has the DNA TGTGCCAGCAGTGCAACTAGCGGGAGCCTCTCAGATACGCAGTATTTT. This chain connects TRBV2 to TRBJ2-3; TRBD2 matches at 11 bases. The CDR3 is 16 amino acids. Germline CDR1 is SNHLY and CDR2 is FYNNEI. With V trimmed by 4 bases and J by 4 bases, 7 bases remained unmatched. Together with reference TRBV2 and TRBJ2-3, the CDR3 gives the full variable domain: EPEVTQTPSHQVTQMGQEVILRCVPISNHLYFYWYRQILGQKVEFLVSFYNNEISEKSEIFDDQFSVERPDGSNFTLKIRSTKLEDSAMYFCASSATSGSLSDTQYFGPGTRLTVL.

As for this clone: One junction end does not reproduce the germline sequence, and a read error may be involved. The chain is built from TRBV27 and TRBJ2-7, with D perhaps TRBD2 (5 bases). This CDR3 has 13 amino acids. CDR1 MNHEY and CDR2 SMNVEV come from the germline V gene (reference sequence). CDR3 DNA sequence: TGTGCCAGCAGTTTTGCGGGCTCCAACGAGCAGTACTTC. Its protein is CASSFAGSNEQYF.

The gene calls are TRBV2 and TRBJ2-7; 8 nucleotides agree with TRBD1. This CDR3 spans 15 amino acids. With 6 bases clipped from V and 5 bases from J, the junction kept 12 bases outside the gene matches. Per germline, CDR1 SNHLY and CDR2 FYNNEI. The CDR3 loop reads CASSPGQGSFHEQYF. The CDR3 nucleotides read TGTGCCAGCAGCCCCGGACAGGGCTCGTTCCACGAGCAGTACTTC. Together with reference TRBV2 and TRBJ2-7, the CDR3 gives the full variable domain: EPEVTQTPSHQVTQMGQEVILRCVPISNHLYFYWYRQILGQKVEFLVSFYNNEISEKSEIFDDQFSVERPDGSNFTLKIRSTKLEDSAMYFCASSPGQGSFHEQYFGPGTRLTVT.

Written as DNA, the CDR3 is TGTGCCATCAGTGAGACTCCTCAGGGGAACTATGGCTACACCTTC. This sequence encodes CAISETPQGNYGYTF. The chain recombines TRBV10-3 with TRBJ1-2, with D maybe TRBD1 (6 bases). V gave up 2 bases and J gave up 2 bases, with 12 bases separating them. The CDR3 runs 15 residues. CDR1 is ENHRY, CDR2 SYGVKD, per germline.

This chain uses TRBV4-1 with TRBJ2-3; maybe TRBD2 (6 bases). The V end was cut by 5 bases, the J end by 1 base, with 13 bases between. CDR1 is MGHRA, CDR2 YSYEKL, per germline. This CDR3 is 15 amino acids long. CDR3 bases: TGCGCCAGCAGCTATCGGGACTTCGGCACAGATACGCAGTATTTT. Residues: CASSYRDFGTDTQYF.

V is TRBV19 and J is TRBJ1-1; 8 bases match TRBD1. The CDR3 sequence is 14 residues long. Germline V CDR1 and CDR2: LNHDA, SQIVND (reference sequence). The trim removed 3 bases at V and 1 base at J, leaving 1 base unmatched. The CDR3 is CASSIGTGNTEAFF. The CDR3 nucleotides read TGTGCCAGTAGTATCGGGACAGGGAACACTGAAGCTTTCTTT.

This clone was seen only once. The chain uses TRBV15 and TRBJ2-7; tentatively, D is TRBD2 (7 bases). This CDR3 spans 16 amino acids. Trimming took off 3 bases at V and 0 bases at J, with 15 bases between the two ends. Germline V CDR1 and CDR2: LNHNV, YYDKDF (reference sequence). Written as DNA, the CDR3 is TGTGCCACCAGCAGGGTGGGAGGGGGTGGCTCCTACGAGCAGTACTTC. Translating it yields CATSRVGGGGSYEQYF.

The chain combines TRBV28 with TRBJ2-7, with D perhaps matching TRBD1 (6 bases). Deletions cut 3 bases from V and 2 bases from J, with 8 bases between. The germline V gene encodes CDR1 MDHEN and CDR2 SYDVKM. CDR3 length equals 13 residues. The CDR3 DNA follows: TGTGCCAGCAGTTTGCAGGGGACCTACGAGCAGTACTTC. Its protein product is CASSLQGTYEQYF.

This chain links TRBV30 with TRBJ1-1; 11 bases agree with TRBD1. Trimming at V came to 3 bases and at J to 4 bases, leaving 7 bases not matched to a gene. Per the germline V gene, CDR1 is GTSNPN and CDR2 is SVGIG (reference sequence). This CDR3 comprises 15 residues. The chain's CDR3 is CAWSHRDRGSTEAFF. The CDR3 region has the DNA TGTGCCTGGAGCCATCGGGACAGGGGGTCCACTGAAGCTTTCTTT.

Here the CDR3 reads CASAAGVGYQETQYF. In DNA form, the CDR3 reads TGTGCCAGCGCCGCCGGGGTCGGGTACCAAGAGACCCAGTACTTC. The genes are TRBV14 and TRBJ2-5; tentative D call: TRBD2 (5 bases). Germline values: CDR1 SGHDN, CDR2 FVKESK. This CDR3 is built from 15 residues. V lost 8 bases and J lost 0, with 16 bases in between.

The chain couples TRBV3-1 (or the pseudogene TRBV3-2) to TRBJ2-7; 7 bases fit TRBD1. This CDR3 region has 15 residues. Germline-derived CDR1 and CDR2 are LGHDT and YNNKEL (reference sequence). Trimming cost V 4 bases and J 2 bases; bases outside gene matches: 8. The CDR3 bases are TGTGCCAGCAGCCCCCGACAGGGAGATACCTACGAGCAGTACTTC. Its protein product is CASSPRQGDTYEQYF.

The chain is built from TRBV5-6 and TRBJ1-3; no clear D. The CDR3 covers 15 residues. Trimming shortened V by 0 bases and J by 0 bases, and 7 bases separated the two germline ends. Germline V lookup: CDR1 SGHDT, CDR2 YYEEEE. The CDR3 coding sequence is TGTGCCAGCAGCTTGGTCGGGAGCTCTGGAAACACCATATATTTT. Translation gives CASSLVGSSGNTIYF.

This chain joins TRBV6-5 and TRBJ2-1; TRBD2 matches 8 bases. V dropped 5 bases and J dropped 2; count of bases not matched to a gene: 2. The V gene's germline CDR1 is MNHEY and CDR2 SVGAGI. This CDR3 spans 14 amino acids. DNA of the CDR3: TGTGCCAGCAGTACGGGAGGGCCCTACAATGAGCAGTTCTTC. Translation: CASSTGGPYNEQFF.